The clone carrying this T cell receptor (beta chain) occurred many times. No antigen is known for it. The data stem from a study of T cell repertoires in cytomegalovirus infection. This CDR3 is 14 amino acids long. V shed 5 bases, J shed 3 bases, and the junction held 2 bases outside the gene matches. Broader study findings: HLA-C-restricted CMV clonotypes gave the most frequent clonotype in two of eight donors.

TCRdb reanalysed the reads using MiXCR and keeps one entry per CDR3 protein. The data show some 700,000 distinct CDR3 sequences, with 35% to 45% seen just once and under 3.5% held by the top ten. The chain combines TRBV12-3 or TRBV12-4 with TRBJ2-5, with TRBD2 matching 11 bases. Sequenced: PBMCs. This receptor was obtained from a human donor in good health (CMV status not recorded). Some clones in this sample may be carry-over from other donors' samples. CDR3 DNA: TGTGCCAGCAGTCCGGGACTAGCGGAAGAGACCCAGTACTTC. This encodes CASSPGLAEETQYF.